One and the same sample provided the 21 T cell receptor beta chains below, sequenced in a study of blood T cell repertoires in COVID-19. Clones were read by immunoSEQ multiplex PCR, and TCRdb kept only the in-frame ones, dropping some. The repertoire holds more than 90,000 clones, around four fifths seen once, with around 8% in the top ten. The sequenced sample consisted of peripheral blood. All receptors derive from a man between 65 and 80 years old with acute or convalescent COVID-19.

This clone was detected only once. The chain joins TRBV19 to TRBJ1-1, with no clear D. V lost 2 bases, J lost 5 bases, and 9 bases lay in between. The germline CDR1 and CDR2 sequences are LNHDA and SQIVND (reference sequence). There are 13 residues in the CDR3. The CDR3 DNA sequence: TGTGCCAGTAGTATACCGGGAGAGACTGAAGCTTTCTTT. Protein: CASSIPGETEAFF.

The sample holds one count of this clone. The chain carries TRBV27 and TRBJ1-5; D is possibly TRBD1 (6 bases). Germline CDR1 MNHEY, CDR2 SMNVEV (reference sequence). CDR3 length: 15 residues. With 3 bases removed from V and 5 bases from J, the gap between germline ends came to 14 bases. This CDR3 reads CASSFRVGADQPQHF. CDR3 bases: TGTGCCAGCAGTTTTCGAGTGGGGGCCGATCAGCCCCAGCATTTT.

V usage is TRBV19 and J usage is TRBJ2-2; tentatively, D is TRBD1 (6 bases). V shed 4 bases and J shed 4 bases, with 10 bases lying between them. Germline loops: CDR1 LNHDA, CDR2 SQIVND (reference sequence). The CDR3 covers 14 residues. For the CDR3, the DNA is TGTGCCAGTAGTAGGGGGACATCCACCGGGGAGCTGTTTTTT. It encodes CASSRGTSTGELFF.

This chain connects TRBV10-2 to TRBJ1-6; no reliable D call. The V gene's germline CDR1 is WSHSY and CDR2 SAAADI. Trimming cost V 3 bases and J 10 bases, with 13 bases left between them. The CDR3 is made up of 14 amino acids. CDR3 region: CASSDNGPRSPLHF. CDR3 nucleotides: TGCGCCAGCAGTGACAACGGTCCGCGATCACCCCTCCACTTT.

This CDR3 is CASSLDRAAFF. CDR3 DNA sequence: TGTGCCAGCAGCTTAGACAGGGCCGCTTTCTTT. This chain uses TRBV7-2 with TRBJ1-1, with D perhaps matching TRBD1 (6 bases). In germline, CDR1 is SGHTA, CDR2 FQGNSA. The CDR3 runs to 11 residues. The germline V and J ends were trimmed by 1 base and 11 bases, with 8 bases remaining between them.

The CDR3 spells CASSSTTGSSYTF. CDR3 in DNA: TGTGCCAGCAGCTCCACGACAGGTTCAAGCTACACCTTC. The rearrangement joins TRBV7-2 to TRBJ1-2; TRBD1 is a possible D gene (6 bases). Trimming cost V 4 bases and J 9 bases, with 15 bases left between them. Germline assignment: CDR1 SGHTA and CDR2 FQGNSA. This CDR3 region has 13 residues.

The genes are TRBV19 and TRBJ1-3; TRBD1 agrees at 9 bases. Unmatched junction bases numbered 10, after V lost 5 bases and J lost 2 bases. Germline-derived CDR1 and CDR2 are LNHDA and SQIVND (reference sequence). The CDR3 length is 17 residues. The CDR3 sequence: CASSPIDRGRTGNTIYF. DNA of the CDR3: TGTGCCAGTAGTCCGATCGACAGGGGGAGGACTGGAAACACCATATATTTT.

The J gene is TRBJ2-2, the V gene TRBV5-1, with 10 bases aligning to TRBD2. The CDR3 is made up of 17 amino acids. V gave up 7 bases and J gave up 6 bases; unmatched junction bases: 15. CDR1 is SGHRS and CDR2 is YFSETQ in the germline V gene. The CDR3 nucleotides are TGCGCCAGCGCAACTCTAGCGGGAGTAGGGGTTTCCGGGGAGCTGTTTTTT. It translates to CASATLAGVGVSGELFF.

As to this clone: Other nucleotide sequences in the sample specify the same CDR3. This rearrangement joins TRBV7-9 to TRBJ1-4; D is undetermined. The CDR3 covers 13 residues. V lost 0 bases and J 7 bases, leaving 6 bases between the germline ends. Germline lookup yields CDR1 SEHNR and CDR2 FQNEAQ (reference sequence). The CDR3 nucleotides are TGTGCCAGCAGCTTAGCGGGAGTTGAAAAACTGTTTTTT. This sequence encodes CASSLAGVEKLFF.

The rearrangement uses TRBV7-3 and TRBJ1-1, with a possible D match to TRBD1 (5 bases). This CDR3 contains 14 residues. CDR1 is SGHTA, CDR2 FQGTGA, per germline. V was pared by 6 bases and J by 4 bases, with 15 bases between. The CDR3, as DNA: TGTGCCAGCAGGGTACAGGTTGCAAGCACTGAAGCTTTCTTT. Translation gives CASRVQVASTEAFF.

The rearrangement uses TRBV24-1 and TRBJ2-3; 11 bases match TRBD2. The length of the CDR3 is 17 residues. The germline CDR1 and CDR2 sequences are KGHDR and SFDVKD. Losses at the gene ends were 2 bases for V and 5 bases for J; bases not matched to a gene: 8. Here the CDR3 DNA reads TGTGCCACCAGTGATTCAAGGCCTAGCGGGGGGAAAGATACGCAGTATTTT. Its protein product is CATSDSRPSGGKDTQYF.

The V call is TRBV5-1, the J call TRBJ2-6; TRBD1 aligns across 8 bases. The germline CDR1 and CDR2 sequences are SGHRS and YFSETQ. The CDR3 spans 15 residues. With 4 bases clipped from V and 3 bases from J, the junction kept 3 bases outside the gene matches. CDR3 region: CASSQTGVGANVLTF. CDR3 coding DNA: TGCGCCAGCAGCCAGACAGGGGTTGGGGCCAACGTCCTGACTTTC.

The chain is built from TRBV4-2 and TRBJ2-1, with 13 bases matching TRBD2. V shed 4 bases and J 8 bases; nucleotides not matched to a gene: 5. CDR1 LGHNA and CDR2 YNFKEQ come from the germline V gene. The CDR3 spans 15 residues. CDR3 in DNA: TGTGCCAGCAGCCGAGGACTAGCGGGAGTCGATGAGCAGTTCTTC. Translated, it gives CASSRGLAGVDEQFF.

This clone was seen a handful of times. The chain couples TRBV7-9 to TRBJ2-1; no reliable D call. Germline assignment: CDR1 SEHNR and CDR2 FQNEAQ (reference sequence). This CDR3 spans 12 amino acids. V lost 2 bases and J lost 6, with 5 bases in between. CDR3 region: CASSLSSNEQFF. DNA of the CDR3: TGTGCCAGCAGCTTATCGAGCAATGAGCAGTTCTTC.

This CDR3 is CASRGLGGHTEAFF. For the CDR3, the DNA is TGTGCCAGCAGGGGCTTAGGGGGACACACTGAAGCTTTCTTT. The chain carries TRBV6-5 and TRBJ1-1, with D possibly TRBD1 on 6 matching bases. The CDR3 is 14 amino acids. CDR1 is MNHEY and CDR2 is SVGAGI in the germline V gene. The V gene lost 6 bases and the J gene lost 3 bases, with 14 bases spanning the gap.

This clone has a handful of counts. This chain links TRBV2 with TRBJ1-1; unclear D gene. Deletions cut 4 bases from V and 6 bases from J, with 9 bases between. The germline V gene encodes CDR1 SNHLY and CDR2 FYNNEI. The CDR3 sequence is 12 residues long. CDR3 region: CASSVSSAEAFF. Here the CDR3 DNA reads TGTGCCAGCAGTGTCAGCAGCGCTGAAGCTTTCTTT.

This clone came up once. The chain uses TRBV7-3 and TRBJ2-7; maybe TRBD2 (5 bases). With 5 bases removed from V and 2 bases from J, the gap between germline ends came to 10 bases. The V gene's germline CDR1 is SGHTA and CDR2 FQGTGA. The CDR3 spans 13 residues. CDR3 DNA sequence: TGTGCCAGCAGCCCGGGAAGGGCCTACGAGCAGTACTTC. It is translated as CASSPGRAYEQYF.

The gene calls are TRBV2 and TRBJ2-6; TRBD1 might be the D (6 bases). The CDR3 consists of 15 residues. V lost 7 bases to trimming and J lost 0 bases, with 10 bases between them. Germline lookup yields CDR1 SNHLY and CDR2 FYNNEI. CDR3 protein: CASTDRSSGANVLTF. The CDR3 DNA reads as TGTGCCAGCACCGACAGGAGCTCTGGGGCCAACGTCCTGACTTTC.

The rearrangement links TRBV28 to TRBJ2-7; 7 bases agree with TRBD2. The CDR3 is 13 amino acids. CDR1 MDHEN and CDR2 SYDVKM come from the germline V gene. The ends lost 3 bases at V and 5 bases at J; junction bases unmatched: 4. This chain's CDR3 is CASSLGGSNEQYF. The CDR3 DNA reads as TGTGCCAGCAGTTTGGGGGGGTCCAACGAGCAGTACTTC.

CDR3 bases: TGTGCCAGCAGAGCTTGGGACAGGGGAGAGACCCAGTACTTC. This sequence encodes CASRAWDRGETQYF. The gene calls are TRBV28 and TRBJ2-5, with TRBD1 matching over 10 bases. V dropped 6 bases and J dropped 4; count of bases not matched to a gene: 5. The length of the CDR3 is 14 residues. Germline V CDR1 and CDR2: MDHEN, SYDVKM.

This sequence joins TRBV10-3 and TRBJ2-7; TRBD1 might be the D (5 bases). The germline gives CDR1 ENHRY, CDR2 SYGVKD. This CDR3 spans 13 amino acids. V was trimmed by 2 bases and J by 3 bases, leaving 8 bases between them. CDR3 residues: CAISEDRNYEQYF. CDR3 in DNA: TGTGCCATCAGTGAGGACAGAAACTACGAGCAGTACTTC.